Each of the 13 T cell receptor beta chains below was sequenced from the same sample in a study of OX40 agonist ivuxolimab in advanced cancers. Sequencing was performed with immunoSEQ multiplex PCR; in TCRdb, only in-frame clones are kept and a portion is missing. The repertoire holds approximately 49,000 clones, with roughly 85% as singletons. Sequencing used CD4+ or CD8+ T cells sorted from blood, obtained in a trial of the OX40 agonist ivuxolimab. The origin of the receptors is an adult with an advanced solid tumor such as melanoma, head and neck, liver or kidney cancer.

The CDR3 region is CASSSSGGADNEQFF. Written as DNA, the CDR3 is TGCGCCAGCAGCTCCAGCGGGGGGGCCGACAATGAGCAGTTCTTC. This chain joins TRBV5-1 and TRBJ2-1; 10 bases map to TRBD2. Germline CDR1 is SGHRS and CDR2 is YFSETQ. There are 15 residues in the CDR3. Trimming took 3 bases from V and 5 from J; bases not matched to a gene: 5. The variable domain in full, completed from reference TRBV5-1 and TRBJ2-1, reads KAGVTQTPRYLIKTRGQQVTLSCSPISGHRSVSWYQQTPGQGLQFLFEYFSETQRNKGNFPGRFSGRQFSNSRSEMNVSTLELGDSALYLCASSSSGGADNEQFFGPGTRLTVL.

A single count supports this clone. The chain uses TRBV6-5 and TRBJ2-7; D tentatively reads TRBD1 or TRBD2 (5 bases each). V shed 2 bases and J shed 4 bases, with 9 bases lying between them. The V gene's germline CDR1 is MNHEY and CDR2 SVGAGI. The CDR3 covers 13 residues. This CDR3 is CASSYMGTYEQYF. The CDR3 bases are TGTGCCAGCAGTTACATGGGGACGTACGAGCAGTACTTC.

The genes are TRBV27 and TRBJ1-6, with D perhaps matching TRBD1 (6 bases). The CDR3 is 15 residues long. The germline gives CDR1 MNHEY, CDR2 SMNVEV (reference sequence). V was clipped by 6 bases and J by 6 bases, with 15 bases between them. The CDR3 DNA reads TGTGCCAGCAGGGATTTCGAACAGGGTAATTCACCCCTCCACTTT. This codes for CASRDFEQGNSPLHF.

The rearrangement links TRBV27 to TRBJ2-1, with 13 bases lining up with TRBD2. The germline V gene has CDR1 MNHEY and CDR2 SMNVEV (reference sequence). The J segment lost 9 bases and the V segment lost 1 base, leaving 6 bases of the junction unmatched. There are 16 residues in the CDR3. The CDR3 spells CASSLFRTSGGIEQFF. CDR3 bases: TGTGCCAGCAGTTTATTTCGGACTAGCGGGGGTATTGAGCAGTTCTTC.

The rearrangement joins TRBV7-2 to TRBJ2-7; D not resolved. The length of the CDR3 is 15 residues. Germline-derived CDR1 and CDR2 are SGHTA and FQGNSA. Trimming pared 3 bases from V and 0 bases from J, leaving 12 bases between. In DNA form, the CDR3 reads TGTGCCAGCAGCTTCGCTCCACTAAGCTCCTACGAGCAGTACTTC. Translation: CASSFAPLSSYEQYF.

The V call is TRBV30, the J call TRBJ2-3, with a possible D match to TRBD2 (5 bases). Germline CDR1 GTSNPN, CDR2 SVGIG (reference sequence). V was clipped by 0 bases and J by 5 bases, with 6 bases between them. The CDR3 totals 12 residues. CDR3 region: CAWSVLGDTQYF. The DNA of the CDR3 is TGTGCCTGGAGTGTACTAGGAGATACGCAGTATTTT.

The genes are TRBV7-9 and TRBJ2-7; the D gene is possibly TRBD1 (6 bases). Germline V gene data show CDR1 as SEHNR and CDR2 as FQNEAQ (reference sequence). The V end lost 3 bases, the J end lost 6 bases, and 9 bases lay between the germline ends. CDR3 size: 12 residues. This CDR3 is CASSFTGSEQYV. CDR3 bases: TGTGCCAGCAGCTTTACAGGGTCCGAGCAGTACGTC.

V gene TRBV11-2 combines with J gene TRBJ1-1, with D hard to call. Trimming stripped 0 bases from V and 4 bases from J, with 9 bases between. Germline values: CDR1 SGHAT, CDR2 FQNNGV. The length of the CDR3 is 14 residues. CDR3 bases: TGTGCCAGCAGCTTAGAGGCCGTGAGCACTGAAGCTTTCTTT. Protein sequence: CASSLEAVSTEAFF.

The V and J genes are TRBV29-1 and TRBJ1-1, with D possibly matching TRBD1 (5 bases). With 6 bases removed from V and 0 bases from J, the gap between germline ends came to 11 bases. Germline V CDR1 and CDR2: SQVTM, ANQGSEA. This CDR3 region has 13 residues. CDR3 sequence (DNA): TGCAGCGTGGGGGACTTACTGAACACTGAAGCTTTCTTT. It is translated as CSVGDLLNTEAFF.

The chain is built from TRBV25-1 and TRBJ1-2; no reliable D call. The CDR3 has 15 amino acids. The germline gives CDR1 MGHDK, CDR2 SYGVNS. Trimming shortened V by 0 bases and J by 2 bases, and 10 bases separated the two germline ends. The CDR3 DNA follows: TGTGCCAGCAGTGAATATTTCCAGCCAAACTATGGCTACACCTTC. Translation gives CASSEYFQPNYGYTF.

This clone was counted a single time. The chain carries TRBV7-2 and TRBJ2-4; D may be TRBD1 (5 bases). The CDR3 consists of 15 residues. The V end was cut by 5 bases, the J end by 8 bases, with 19 bases between. Germline V gene lookup returns CDR1 SGHTA and CDR2 FQGNSA. CDR3 amino acids: CASSLGAVFRDIQYF. The DNA of the CDR3 is TGTGCCAGCAGCCTAGGGGCGGTATTTCGGGACATTCAGTACTTC.

V is TRBV28 and J is TRBJ2-2; D gene uncertain. CDR1 and CDR2 from the germline V gene are MDHEN and SYDVKM. The CDR3 length is 14 residues. Deletions cut 3 bases from V and 6 bases from J, with 11 bases between. This chain's CDR3 is CASSLHRRAGELFF. For the CDR3, the DNA is TGTGCCAGCAGTTTGCACCGCCGGGCCGGGGAGCTGTTTTTT.

V is TRBV9 and J is TRBJ2-1; no firm D call. The CDR3 runs to 18 residues. CDR1 and CDR2 from the germline V gene are SGDLS and YYNGEE. V gave up 3 bases and J gave up 8 bases, with 27 bases separating them. CDR3 in DNA: TGTGCCAGCAGCGAGCCGTTGTTAGGGCAGGATGGTTTCGATGAGCAGTTCTTC. Translation gives CASSEPLLGQDGFDEQFF.